The T cell receptor beta chain under discussion was sequenced for a study of blood T cells in healthy people across ages. Findings and limits, study-wide: Across the age range, TCR beta diversity per million T cells fell in a roughly linear way. No conclusive comparison of naive versus antigen-experienced cells was possible with unsorted PBMCs.

Using a J-beta primer mix together with a sample-barcoded 5' primer, a second PCR was run for roughly 7 to 11 cycles. The template-switch adaptor was a 5' adaptor with 12 random nucleotides. It tagged each cDNA molecule. TCRdb used MiXCR to reprocess the 5' RACE reads, holding one entry per CDR3 protein. The table has 1,100,000 or so distinct CDR3 sequences, roughly 45% seen once; the top ten hold about 19%. Trimming at V came to 3 bases and at J to 1 base, leaving 4 bases not matched to a gene. This CDR3 is 16 amino acids long. It was 9.5 to 10 milliliters of peripheral blood that were drawn from each donor. Worth noting for this clonotype: What it binds is not known.

This chain connects TRBV12-3 or TRBV12-4 to TRBJ2-3, with TRBD2 matching over 10 bases. This sequence was found in a woman aged 55-69 years in good health. Sequencing used blood. Written as DNA, the CDR3 is TGTGCCAGCAGTTTTCTAGCGGGGGTGGGCACAGATACGCAGTATTTT. Translation gives CASSFLAGVGTDTQYF.